The entry below describes one TCR beta chain. The entry originates in a study of T cell changes during pregnancy in multiple sclerosis. The germline V gene encodes CDR1 SGHVS and CDR2 FQNEAQ. Trimming cost V 2 bases and J 8 bases; bases outside gene matches: 5. The CDR3 is 13 amino acids. Method: immunoSEQ multiplex PCR; TCRdb's copy keeps in-frame clones and lacks some. In the table there are 20,000 to 30,000 clones, around 90% of which are singletons. The sequence was obtained from a female donor in good health, enrolled as a control in a pregnancy study. The genes are TRBV7-8 and TRBJ1-2, with 7 bases fitting TRBD1. The starting material was CD4+ T cells from peripheral blood mononuclear cells, obtained in the second trimester of pregnancy. The CDR3 DNA is TGTGCCAGCAGCTTAAACAGGGGAGGCGGCTACACCTTC. Translation: CASSLNRGGGYTF.